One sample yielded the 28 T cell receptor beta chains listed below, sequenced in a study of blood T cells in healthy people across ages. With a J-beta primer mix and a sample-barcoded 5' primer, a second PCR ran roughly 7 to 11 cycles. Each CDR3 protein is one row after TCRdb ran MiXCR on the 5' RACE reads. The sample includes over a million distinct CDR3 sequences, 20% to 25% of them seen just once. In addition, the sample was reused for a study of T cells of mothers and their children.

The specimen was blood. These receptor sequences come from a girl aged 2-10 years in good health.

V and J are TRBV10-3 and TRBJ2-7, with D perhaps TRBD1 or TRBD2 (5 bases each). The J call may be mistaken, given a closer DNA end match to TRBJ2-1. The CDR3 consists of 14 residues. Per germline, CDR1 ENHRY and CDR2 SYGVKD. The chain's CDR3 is CATNLGGRSNEQFF. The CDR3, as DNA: TGTGCCACCAACCTTGGGGGTCGGAGCAATGAGCAGTTCTTC.

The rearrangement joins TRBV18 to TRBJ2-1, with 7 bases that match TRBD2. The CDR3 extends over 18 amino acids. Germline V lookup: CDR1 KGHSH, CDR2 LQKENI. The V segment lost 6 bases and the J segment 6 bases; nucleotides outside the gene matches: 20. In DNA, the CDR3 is TGTGCCAGCTCTCCCGGGATAACGGGAGGCTCGGTACGCAATGAGCAGTTCTTC. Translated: CASSPGITGGSVRNEQFF.

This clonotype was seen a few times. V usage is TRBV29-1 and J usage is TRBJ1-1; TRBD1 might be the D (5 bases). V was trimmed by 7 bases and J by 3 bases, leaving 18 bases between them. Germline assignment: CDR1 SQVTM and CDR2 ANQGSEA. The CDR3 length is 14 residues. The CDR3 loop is CSANGGGPDTEAFF. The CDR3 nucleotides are TGCAGCGCTAATGGGGGTGGGCCGGACACTGAAGCTTTCTTT.

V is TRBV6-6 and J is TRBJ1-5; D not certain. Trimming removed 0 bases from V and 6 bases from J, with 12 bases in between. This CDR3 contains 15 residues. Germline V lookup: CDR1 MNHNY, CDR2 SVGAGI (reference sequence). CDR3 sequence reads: CASSYSYTAGQPQHF. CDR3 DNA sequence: TGTGCCAGCAGTTACTCTTATACGGCGGGTCAGCCCCAGCATTTT.

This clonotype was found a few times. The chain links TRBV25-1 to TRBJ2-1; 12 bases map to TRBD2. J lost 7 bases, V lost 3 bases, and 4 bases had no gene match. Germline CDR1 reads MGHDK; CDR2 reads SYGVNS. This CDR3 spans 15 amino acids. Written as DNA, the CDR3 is TGTGCCAGCAGTGACGTGACTAGCGGGAGTAATGAGCAGTTCTTC. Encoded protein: CASSDVTSGSNEQFF.

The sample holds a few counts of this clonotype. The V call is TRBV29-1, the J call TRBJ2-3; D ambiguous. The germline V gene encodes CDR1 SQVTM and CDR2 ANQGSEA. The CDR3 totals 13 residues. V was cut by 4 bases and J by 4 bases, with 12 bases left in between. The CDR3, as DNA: TGCAGCGTTGCCAGGCTCGCCGCAGATACGCAGTATTTT. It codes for CSVARLAADTQYF.

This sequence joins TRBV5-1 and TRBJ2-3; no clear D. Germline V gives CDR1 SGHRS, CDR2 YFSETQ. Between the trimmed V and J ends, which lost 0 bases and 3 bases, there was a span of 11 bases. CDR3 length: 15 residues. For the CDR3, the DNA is TGCGCCAGCAGCTTGGGAGGTAATCCAACAGATACGCAGTATTTT. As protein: CASSLGGNPTDTQYF.

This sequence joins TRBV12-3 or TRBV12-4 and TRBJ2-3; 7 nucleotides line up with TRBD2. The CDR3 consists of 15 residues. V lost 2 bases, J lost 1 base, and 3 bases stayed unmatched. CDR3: CASSLFRGGTDTQYF. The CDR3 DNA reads TGTGCCAGCAGTTTATTTCGGGGGGGCACAGATACGCAGTATTTT.

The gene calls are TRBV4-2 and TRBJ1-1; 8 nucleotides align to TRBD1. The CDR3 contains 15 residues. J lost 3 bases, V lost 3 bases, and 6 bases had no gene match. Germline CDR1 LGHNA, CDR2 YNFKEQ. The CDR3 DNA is TGTGCCAGCAGCCATGGACAGGGACGAGACACTGAAGCTTTCTTT. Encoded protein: CASSHGQGRDTEAFF.

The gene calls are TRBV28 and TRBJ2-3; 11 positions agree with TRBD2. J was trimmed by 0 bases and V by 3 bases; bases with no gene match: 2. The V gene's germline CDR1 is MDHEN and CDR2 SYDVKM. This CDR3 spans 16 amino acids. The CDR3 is CASSFSGRGSTDTQYF. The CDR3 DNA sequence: TGTGCCAGCAGTTTTAGCGGGAGGGGGAGCACAGATACGCAGTATTTT.

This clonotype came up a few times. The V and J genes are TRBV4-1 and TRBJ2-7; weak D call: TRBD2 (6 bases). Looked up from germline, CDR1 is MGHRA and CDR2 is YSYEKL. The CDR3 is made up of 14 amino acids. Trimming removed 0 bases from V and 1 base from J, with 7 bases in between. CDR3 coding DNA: TGCGCCAGCAGCCAAGATGGGACTTCCTACGAGCAGTACTTC. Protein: CASSQDGTSYEQYF.

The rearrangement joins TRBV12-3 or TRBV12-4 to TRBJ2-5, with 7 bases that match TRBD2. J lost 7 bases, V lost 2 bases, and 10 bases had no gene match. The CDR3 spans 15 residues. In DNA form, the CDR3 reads TGTGCCAGCAGTTTAACGAGCGGGGAGGTGGGGACCCAGTACTTC. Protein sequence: CASSLTSGEVGTQYF.

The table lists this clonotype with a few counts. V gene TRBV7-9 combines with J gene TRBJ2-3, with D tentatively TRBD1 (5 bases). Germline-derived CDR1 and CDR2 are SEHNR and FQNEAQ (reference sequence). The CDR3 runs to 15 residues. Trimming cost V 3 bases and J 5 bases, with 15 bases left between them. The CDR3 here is CASSFPSPQGDTQYF. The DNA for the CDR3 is TGTGCCAGCAGCTTCCCTTCGCCGCAGGGAGATACGCAGTATTTT.

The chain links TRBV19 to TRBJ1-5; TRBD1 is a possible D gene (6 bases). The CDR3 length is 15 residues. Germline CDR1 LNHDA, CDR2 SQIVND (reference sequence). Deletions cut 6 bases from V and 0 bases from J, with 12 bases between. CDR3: CASSRTAYSNQPQHF. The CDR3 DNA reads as TGTGCCAGTAGCCGGACAGCTTATAGCAATCAGCCCCAGCATTTT.

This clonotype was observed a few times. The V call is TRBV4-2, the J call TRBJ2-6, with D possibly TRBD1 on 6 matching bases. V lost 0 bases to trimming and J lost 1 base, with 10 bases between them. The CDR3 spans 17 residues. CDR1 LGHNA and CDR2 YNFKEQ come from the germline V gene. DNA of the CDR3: TGTGCCAGCAGCCAAGACCTGACAGGTTCTGGGGCCAACGTCCTGACTTTC. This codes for CASSQDLTGSGANVLTF.

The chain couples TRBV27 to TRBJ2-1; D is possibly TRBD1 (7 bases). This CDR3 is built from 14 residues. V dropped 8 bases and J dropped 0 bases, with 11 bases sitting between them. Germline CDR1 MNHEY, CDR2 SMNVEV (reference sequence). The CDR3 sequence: CASGGTDSYNEQFF. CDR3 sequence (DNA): TGTGCCAGCGGAGGGACAGACTCCTACAATGAGCAGTTCTTC.

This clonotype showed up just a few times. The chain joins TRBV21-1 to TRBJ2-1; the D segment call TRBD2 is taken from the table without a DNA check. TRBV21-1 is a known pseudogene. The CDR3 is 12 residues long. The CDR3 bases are TGTGCCAGCAGCGAAGATACAGCGGCCTGGTACTTC. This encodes CASSEDTAAWYF.

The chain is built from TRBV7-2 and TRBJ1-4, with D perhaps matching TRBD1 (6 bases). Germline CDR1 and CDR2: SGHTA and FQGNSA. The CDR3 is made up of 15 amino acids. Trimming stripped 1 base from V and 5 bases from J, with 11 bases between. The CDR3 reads CASSLGPDRNEKLFF. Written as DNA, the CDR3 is TGTGCCAGCAGCTTAGGGCCGGACAGAAATGAAAAACTGTTTTTT.

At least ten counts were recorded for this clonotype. The CDR3 bases are TGCAGCGTGGGTTGGGGACTAGCGACCCCCAATGAGCAGTTCTTC. It yields the protein CSVGWGLATPNEQFF. This chain uses TRBV29-1 with TRBJ2-1, with 10 bases identical to TRBD2. V was clipped by 6 bases and J by 6 bases; unmatched bases: 11. The germline V gene encodes CDR1 SQVTM and CDR2 ANQGSEA. CDR3 length equals 15 residues.

CDR3 nucleotides: TGTGCCAGCACCCCCATGGGCCATCTTAGGGAGCAGTACTTC. It encodes CASTPMGHLREQYF. This chain connects TRBV7-8 to TRBJ2-7; no definite D call. V lost 7 bases, J lost 7 bases, and 20 bases lay in between. There are 14 residues in the CDR3. CDR1 and CDR2 from the germline V gene are SGHVS and FQNEAQ.

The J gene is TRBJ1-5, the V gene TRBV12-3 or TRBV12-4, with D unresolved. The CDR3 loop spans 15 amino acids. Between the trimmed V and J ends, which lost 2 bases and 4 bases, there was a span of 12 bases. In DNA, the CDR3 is TGTGCCAGCAGTTTAACGGCCGGCGCAAATCAGCCCCAGCATTTT. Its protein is CASSLTAGANQPQHF.

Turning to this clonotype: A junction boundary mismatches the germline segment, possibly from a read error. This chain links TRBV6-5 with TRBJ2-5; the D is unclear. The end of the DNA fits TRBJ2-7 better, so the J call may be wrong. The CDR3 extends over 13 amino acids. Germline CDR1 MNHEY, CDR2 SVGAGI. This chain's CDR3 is CASSSTDLSEQYF. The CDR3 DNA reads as TGCGCCAGCAGCTCGACGGACCTCAGCGAGCAGTACTTC.

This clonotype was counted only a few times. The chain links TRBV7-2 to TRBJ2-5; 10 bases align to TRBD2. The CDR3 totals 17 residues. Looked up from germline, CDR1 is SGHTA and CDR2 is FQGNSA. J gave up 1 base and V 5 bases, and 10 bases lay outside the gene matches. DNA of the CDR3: TGTGCCAGCAGCGAGGGAGCTAGCGGGAGTGGCCAAGAGACCCAGTACTTC. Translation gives CASSEGASGSGQETQYF. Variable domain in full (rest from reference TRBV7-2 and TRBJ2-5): GAGVSQSPSNKVTEKGKDVELRCDPISGHTALYWYRQSLGQGLEFLIYFQGNSAPDKSGLPSDRFSAERTGGSVSTLTIQRTQQEDSAVYLCASSEGASGSGQETQYFGPGTRLLVL.

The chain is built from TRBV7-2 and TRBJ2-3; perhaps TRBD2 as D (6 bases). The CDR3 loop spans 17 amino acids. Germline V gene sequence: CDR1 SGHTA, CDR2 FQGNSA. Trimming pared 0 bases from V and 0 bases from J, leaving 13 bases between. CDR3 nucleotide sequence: TGTGCCAGCAGCTTAGCTTCGACTGGGACTAGCACAGATACGCAGTATTTT. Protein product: CASSLASTGTSTDTQYF.

The CDR3 loop is CSVIGGEETQYF. CDR3 DNA: TGCAGCGTTATAGGGGGGGAAGAGACCCAGTACTTC. This rearrangement joins TRBV29-1 to TRBJ2-5; D is perhaps TRBD2 (7 bases). Germline-derived CDR1 and CDR2 are SQVTM and ANQGSEA. Trimming removed 5 bases at V and 3 bases at J, with 10 bases between. The CDR3 is made up of 12 amino acids.

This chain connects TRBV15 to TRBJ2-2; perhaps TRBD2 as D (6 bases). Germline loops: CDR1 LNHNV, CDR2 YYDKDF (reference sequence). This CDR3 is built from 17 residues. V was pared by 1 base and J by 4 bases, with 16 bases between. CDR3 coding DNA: TGTGCCACCAGCAGAGTTCTGGCGGGACTCCTCACCGGGGAGCTGTTTTTT. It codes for CATSRVLAGLLTGELFF.

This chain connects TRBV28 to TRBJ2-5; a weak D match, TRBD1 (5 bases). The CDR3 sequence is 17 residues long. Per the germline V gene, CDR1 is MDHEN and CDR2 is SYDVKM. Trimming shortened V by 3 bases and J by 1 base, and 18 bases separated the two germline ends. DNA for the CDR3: TGTGCCAGCAGTTTGCCTCCACTTAACAGGTTCCAAGAGACCCAGTACTTC. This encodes CASSLPPLNRFQETQYF.

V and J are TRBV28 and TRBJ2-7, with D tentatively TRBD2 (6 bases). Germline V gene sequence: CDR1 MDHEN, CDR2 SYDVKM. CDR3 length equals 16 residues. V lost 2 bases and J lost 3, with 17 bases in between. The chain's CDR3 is CASSLRTGVVGYEQYF. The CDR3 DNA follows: TGTGCCAGCAGTTTAAGAACGGGAGTGGTCGGCTACGAGCAGTACTTC.